This T cell receptor (beta chain) was obtained from a study of T cells after yellow fever vaccination. MiXCR, run by TCRdb on the 5' RACE reads, gives a single entry per CDR3 protein. The sample carries 450,000 to 600,000 distinct CDR3 sequences, around an eighth recorded once. This clonotype was counted ten times or more. The junction does not match germline at one end; this may be a read error. Germline assignment: CDR1 SGHRS and CDR2 YFSETQ. The CDR3 runs 13 residues. The chain joins TRBV5-1 to TRBJ2-7; D perhaps matches TRBD2 (6 bases). The sample consisted of PBMCs, taken on the day of the yellow fever booster vaccination. This receptor was taken from a man aged 25 to 40 who received the YFV17D yellow fever vaccine. The CDR3 reads CASSLAYSYEQYF. The CDR3 nucleotides read TGTGCCAGCAGCCTAGCGTACTCCTACGAGCAGTACTTC.